This T cell receptor beta chain stems from a study of PD-1 blockade in classical Hodgkin lymphoma. This CDR3 has 16 amino acids. Measured with immunoSEQ multiplex PCR; TCRdb has only the in-frame clones, and not every one. The sample has around 60,000 clones, about 85% seen once. Time point here: cycle 4 day 1 (C4D1), after about 6 weeks of nivolumab. Each patient experienced a relapse that followed autologous stem cell transplantation, and brentuximab vedotin exposure varied. This chain uses TRBV21-1 with TRBJ2-6; whether TRBD1, the table's D call, matches the DNA was not checked. TRBV21-1 is deemed a pseudogene. Sample: peripheral blood mononuclear cells (PBMCs), taken before the fourth cycle of nivolumab. The TCR was taken from a human donor with classical Hodgkin lymphoma. The CDR3 region is CASSKTTGSGANVLTF. The CDR3 nucleotides are TGTGCCAGCAGCAAAACGACAGGGTCTGGGGCCAACGTCCTGACTTTC.